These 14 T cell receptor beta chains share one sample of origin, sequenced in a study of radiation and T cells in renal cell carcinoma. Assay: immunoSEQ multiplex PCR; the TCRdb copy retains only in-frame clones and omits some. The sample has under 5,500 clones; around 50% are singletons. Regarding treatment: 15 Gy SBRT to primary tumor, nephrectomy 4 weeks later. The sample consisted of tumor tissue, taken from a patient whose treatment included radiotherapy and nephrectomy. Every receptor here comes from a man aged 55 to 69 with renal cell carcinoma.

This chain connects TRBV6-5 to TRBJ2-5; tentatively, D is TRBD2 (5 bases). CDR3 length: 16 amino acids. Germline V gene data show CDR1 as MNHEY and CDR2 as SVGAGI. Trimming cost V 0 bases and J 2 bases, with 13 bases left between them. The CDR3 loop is CASSYSIPGSQETQYF. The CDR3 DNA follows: TGTGCCAGCAGTTACTCGATTCCGGGGTCACAAGAGACCCAGTACTTC.

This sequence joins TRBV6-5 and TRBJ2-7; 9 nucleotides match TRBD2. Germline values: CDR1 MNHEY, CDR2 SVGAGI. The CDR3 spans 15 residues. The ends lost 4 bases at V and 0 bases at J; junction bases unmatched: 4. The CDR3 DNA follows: TGTGCCAGCAGTTTCGAGACTAGCGGCTCCTACGAGCAGTACTTC. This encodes CASSFETSGSYEQYF.

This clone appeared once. In DNA form, the CDR3 reads TGTGCCAGCAGCGAGTCCGGGGTCACCTACGAGCAGTACTTC. Residues: CASSESGVTYEQYF. The chain recombines TRBV11-2 with TRBJ2-7; tentatively, D is TRBD2 (5 bases). The CDR3 spans 14 residues. The V end was cut by 5 bases, the J end by 2 bases, with 13 bases between. Germline loops: CDR1 SGHAT, CDR2 FQNNGV. Full variable domain (remainder filled in from reference TRBV11-2 and TRBJ2-7): EAGVAQSPRYKIIEKRQSVAFWCNPISGHATLYWYQQILGQGPKLLIQFQNNGVVDDSQLPKDRFSAERLKGVDSTLKIQPAKLEDSAVYLCASSESGVTYEQYFGPGTRLTVT.

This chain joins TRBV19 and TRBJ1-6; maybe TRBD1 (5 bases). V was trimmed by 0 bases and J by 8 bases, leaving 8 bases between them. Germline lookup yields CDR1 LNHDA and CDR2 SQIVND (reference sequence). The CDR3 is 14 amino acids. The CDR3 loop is CASSIDQGDSPLHF. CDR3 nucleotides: TGTGCCAGTAGTATAGATCAGGGAGATTCACCCCTCCACTTT.

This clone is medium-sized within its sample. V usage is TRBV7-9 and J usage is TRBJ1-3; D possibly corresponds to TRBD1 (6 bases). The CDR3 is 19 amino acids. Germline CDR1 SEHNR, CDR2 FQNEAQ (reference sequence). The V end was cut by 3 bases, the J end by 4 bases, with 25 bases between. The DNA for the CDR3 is TGTGCCAGCAGCTTTGGTTGGACAGAGACCCGACATGCGGGAAACACCATATATTTT. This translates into CASSFGWTETRHAGNTIYF.

CDR3 in DNA: TGTGCCAGCGTCTACAGGAAGAGCTCCTACGAGCAGTACTTC. It translates to CASVYRKSSYEQYF. The gene calls are TRBV2 and TRBJ2-7; TRBD1 is a possible D gene (5 bases). Between the trimmed V and J ends, which lost 8 bases and 0 bases, there was a span of 14 bases. This CDR3 region has 14 residues. The germline V gene encodes CDR1 SNHLY and CDR2 FYNNEI.

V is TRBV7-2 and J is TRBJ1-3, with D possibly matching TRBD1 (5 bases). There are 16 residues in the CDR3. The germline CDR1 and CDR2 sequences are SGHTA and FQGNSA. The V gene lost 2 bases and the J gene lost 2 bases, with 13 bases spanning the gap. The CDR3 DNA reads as TGTGCCAGCAGCTTAATAGTCTTGGGGGCTGGAAACACCATATATTTT. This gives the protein CASSLIVLGAGNTIYF.

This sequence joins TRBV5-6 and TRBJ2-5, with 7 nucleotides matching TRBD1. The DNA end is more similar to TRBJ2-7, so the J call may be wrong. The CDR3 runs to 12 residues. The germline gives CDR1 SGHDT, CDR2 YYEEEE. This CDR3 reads CASGNRGSEQYF. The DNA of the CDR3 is TGTGCCAGCGGCAACAGGGGTAGCGAGCAGTACTTC.

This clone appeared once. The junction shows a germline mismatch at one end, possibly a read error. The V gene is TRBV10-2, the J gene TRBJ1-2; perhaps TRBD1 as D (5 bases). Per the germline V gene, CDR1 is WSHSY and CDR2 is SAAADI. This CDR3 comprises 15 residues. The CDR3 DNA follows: TGTGCCAGCAGCCCTCACCGCGGGGGGAGCTATGGCTACACCTTC. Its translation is CASSPHRGGSYGYTF.

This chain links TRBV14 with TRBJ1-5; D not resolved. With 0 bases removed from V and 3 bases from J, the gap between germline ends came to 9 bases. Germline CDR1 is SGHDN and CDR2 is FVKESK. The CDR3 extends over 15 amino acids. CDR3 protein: CASSQDGSPNQPQHF. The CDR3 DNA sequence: TGTGCCAGCAGCCAAGACGGCAGCCCCAATCAGCCCCAGCATTTT.

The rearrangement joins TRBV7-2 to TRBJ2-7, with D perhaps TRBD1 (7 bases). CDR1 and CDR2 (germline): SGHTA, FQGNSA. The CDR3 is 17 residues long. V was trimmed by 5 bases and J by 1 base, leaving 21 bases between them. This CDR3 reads CASSLRRGLSGSYEQYF. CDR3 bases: TGTGCCAGCAGCCTGAGGAGGGGGCTTAGCGGTTCCTACGAGCAGTACTTC.

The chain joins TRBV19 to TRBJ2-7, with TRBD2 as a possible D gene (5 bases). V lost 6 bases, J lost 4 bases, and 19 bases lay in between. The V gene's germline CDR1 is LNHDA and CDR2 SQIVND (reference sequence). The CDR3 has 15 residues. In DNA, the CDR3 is TGTGCCAGTAGCCCTGGAGGTCTCGGGCTATACGAGCAGTACTTC. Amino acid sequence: CASSPGGLGLYEQYF.

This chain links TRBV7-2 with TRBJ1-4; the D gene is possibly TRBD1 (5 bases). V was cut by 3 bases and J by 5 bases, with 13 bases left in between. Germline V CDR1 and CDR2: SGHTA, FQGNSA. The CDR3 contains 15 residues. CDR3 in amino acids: CASSFGHQPNEKLFF. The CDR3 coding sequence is TGTGCCAGCAGCTTTGGACACCAGCCAAATGAAAAACTGTTTTTT.

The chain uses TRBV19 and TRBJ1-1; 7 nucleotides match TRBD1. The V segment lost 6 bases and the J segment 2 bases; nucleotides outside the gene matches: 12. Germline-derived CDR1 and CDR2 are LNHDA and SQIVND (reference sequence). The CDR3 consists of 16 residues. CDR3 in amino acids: CASRGAGGRFNTEAFF. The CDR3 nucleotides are TGTGCCAGTAGAGGGGCAGGGGGAAGGTTCAACACTGAAGCTTTCTTT.